A selection of T cell receptor beta chains follows, all from one sample in a study of cytomegalovirus exposure and HLA in healthy donors. The table came from immunoSEQ multiplex PCR; TCRdb's copy has only in-frame clones and leaves some out. Of approximately 100,000 clones in the sample, over 60% are singletons; the top ten hold 5.8%. The sample was PBMCs. These receptors all come from a man between 60 and 75 years old in good health and CMV-seropositive. Each CDR3 is given with its conserved first and last residue. The order of the fields is V gene, D gene, clone size, J gene, CDR3 DNA, CDR3 protein. D genes are given only for firm matches. Expanded clones are given a class, and other clones once, few, many or no size at all.

>TRBV28|TRBD1|NA|TRBJ2-2
TGTGCCAGCACCCCGGGACAGGGTGGTTCCGGGGAGCTGTTTTTT
CASTPGQGGSGELFF
>TRBV7-7|NA|few|TRBJ2-5
TGTGCCAGCAGCCGGGACATCCCTTTCGAGACCCAGTACTTC
CASSRDIPFETQYF
>TRBV7-9|TRBD1|NA|TRBJ2-5
TGTTCCAGCAGCTTAGGAGGAGACAGGGGAACGGAGACCCAGTACTTC
CSSSLGGDRGTETQYF
>TRBV29-1|TRBD1|NA|TRBJ1-6
TGCAGCGTGGGGGACAGGAGTTCACCCCTCCACTTT
CSVGDRSSPLHF
>TRBV25-1|TRBD1|NA|TRBJ2-4
TGTGCCAGCAGTGAGGCAGGGGGCAAGGTCATTCAGTACTTC
CASSEAGGKVIQYF
>TRBV18|NA|few|TRBJ1-4
TGTGCCAGCTCACCACCGGGACAAAGTGAAAAACTGTTTTTT
CASSPPGQSEKLFF
>TRBV9|TRBD1|NA|TRBJ1-1
TGTGCCAGCAGCGTCCGGGACAGGAACACTGAAGCTTTCTTT
CASSVRDRNTEAFF
>TRBV5-1|NA|NA|TRBJ1-6
TGCGCCAGCAGCTTGATGGGCAGCTCCTATAATTCACCCCTCCACTTT
CASSLMGSSYNSPLHF
>TRBV9|TRBD2|NA|TRBJ2-5
TGTGCCAGCAGCGTAGCGGGCGGGGGGCGTCAAGAGACCCAGTACTTC
CASSVAGGGRQETQYF
>TRBV7-9|TRBD1|NA|TRBJ2-7
TGTGCCAGCAGCTGGCGACAGGGGATTAGTTACGAGCAGTACTTC
CASSWRQGISYEQYF
>TRBV28|TRBD1|NA|TRBJ2-5
TGTGCCAGCAGTACCAGGACAGGGCAAGAGACCCAGTACTTC
CASSTRTGQETQYF
>TRBV28|TRBD2|NA|TRBJ2-1
TGTGCCAGCAGTTTTCTAGCGGGGGCCTACAATGAGCAGTTCTTC
CASSFLAGAYNEQFF
>TRBV4-1|NA|NA|TRBJ2-4
TGCGTCAGCAGCCAAGATCTAACCAATATAGCCAAAAACATTCAGTACTTC
CVSSQDLTNIAKNIQYF
>TRBV9|NA|NA|TRBJ1-2
TGTGCCAGCAGCGTAGATGGGAGCGGCTATGGCTACACCTTC
CASSVDGSGYGYTF
>TRBV19|NA|few|TRBJ2-5
TGTGCCAGTAGTATTTCCAGTCAAGAGACCCAGTACTTC
CASSISSQETQYF